One sample yielded the 18 T cell receptor beta chains listed below, sequenced in a study of PD-L1 blockade in urothelial cancer. Indicated time point: peripheral blood 6 weeks after treatment start. The assay was immunoSEQ multiplex PCR, and TCRdb's table has in-frame clones only and misses some. The sample contains fewer than 30,000 clones, around 84% of which appear only once. Specimen: PBMCs, collected around atezolizumab (anti-PD-L1) treatment. The receptors come from a man between 65 and 85 years old with urothelial cancer.

The chain joins TRBV4-1 to TRBJ2-1, with a possible D match to TRBD2 (5 bases). V lost 0 bases and J 5 bases, leaving 14 bases between the germline ends. This CDR3 contains 16 residues. Germline-derived CDR1 and CDR2 are MGHRA and YSYEKL. The CDR3 sequence: CASSQDLRTYNNEQFF. CDR3 sequence (DNA): TGCGCCAGCAGCCAAGATTTGAGGACTTACAACAATGAGCAGTTCTTC.

CDR3 nucleotides: TGTGCCAGCAGCCAACGGGGGGGGACCTACGAGCAGTACTTC. It codes for CASSQRGGTYEQYF. V gene TRBV11-1 combines with J gene TRBJ2-7; 8 positions match TRBD2. The V gene's germline CDR1 is SGHAT and CDR2 FQDESV (reference sequence). Germline trimming cut 5 bases from V and 2 bases from J; bases unmatched to any gene: 5. The CDR3 spans 14 residues.

This clone appeared a few times. The chain has TRBV6-5 and TRBJ2-2; TRBD2 aligns across 10 bases. This CDR3 contains 15 residues. Germline CDR1 reads MNHEY; CDR2 reads SVGAGI. With V trimmed by 6 bases and J by 0 bases, 1 base remained unmatched. As DNA, the CDR3 is TGTGCCAGCAGGCTAGCGGGGGCGAACACCGGGGAGCTGTTTTTT. This sequence encodes CASRLAGANTGELFF.

This clone was detected once. This chain joins TRBV5-4 and TRBJ1-5, with 9 bases fitting TRBD1. After removal of 5 bases from V and 7 bases from J, the junction contained 7 bases not matched to a gene. Germline CDR1 reads SGHNT; CDR2 reads YYREEE (reference sequence). The CDR3 consists of 14 residues. The CDR3 nucleotides are TGTGCCAGCAGTCCCGGACAGGGGTTACAGCCCCAGCATTTT. Residues: CASSPGQGLQPQHF.

This clone was recorded only once. The CDR3 is CASRSQTGGSTDTQYF. In nucleotides, the CDR3 is TGCGCCAGCCGATCACAGACAGGGGGGAGCACAGATACGCAGTATTTT. The chain is built from TRBV5-1 and TRBJ2-3, with TRBD1 identical over 9 bases. The CDR3 length is 16 residues. J gave up 0 bases and V 7 bases, and 9 bases lay outside the gene matches. Germline V gives CDR1 SGHRS, CDR2 YFSETQ. Combining the CDR3 with reference TRBV5-1 and TRBJ2-3 gives the whole variable domain KAGVTQTPRYLIKTRGQQVTLSCSPISGHRSVSWYQQTPGQGLQFLFEYFSETQRNKGNFPGRFSGRQFSNSRSEMNVSTLELGDSALYLCASRSQTGGSTDTQYFGPGTRLTVL.

This chain links TRBV6-1 with TRBJ2-7; D ambiguous. Germline CDR1 reads MNHNS; CDR2 reads SASEGT. There are 11 residues in the CDR3. Trimming removed 6 bases from V and 2 bases from J, with 5 bases in between. The CDR3 coding sequence is TGTGCCAGCAGCCAGACCTACGAGCAGTACTTC. It yields the protein CASSQTYEQYF.

V and J are TRBV7-6 and TRBJ2-7; 9 bases agree with TRBD1. V gave up 8 bases and J gave up 1 base; unmatched junction bases: 6. Germline CDR1 is SGHVS and CDR2 is FNYEAQ. The CDR3 runs 14 residues. The CDR3 here is CASSPGTGSYEQYF. Here the CDR3 DNA reads TGTGCCAGCTCTCCCGGGACAGGGTCCTACGAGCAGTACTTC.

The chain carries TRBV2 and TRBJ1-2; TRBD1 aligns across 10 bases. Germline V gene lookup returns CDR1 SNHLY and CDR2 FYNNEI. The CDR3 sequence is 15 residues long. V was pared by 6 bases and J by 4 bases, with 8 bases of the junction left unmatched. CDR3 loop: CASSVGTGDFYGYTF. The CDR3 DNA sequence: TGTGCCAGCAGCGTCGGGACAGGGGACTTCTATGGCTACACCTTC.

This clone was observed a few times. CDR3 residues: CASSSTSGTSRVHEQFF. In DNA form, the CDR3 reads TGTGCCAGCAGCTCGACTAGCGGGACCTCTAGGGTTCATGAGCAGTTCTTC. The chain employs TRBV7-6 and TRBJ2-1; 11 positions match TRBD2. Germline-derived CDR1 and CDR2 are SGHVS and FNYEAQ. The CDR3 sequence is 17 residues long. V trimming: 4 bases; J trimming: 8 bases; junction bases outside the gene matches: 13.

The V call is TRBV5-1, the J call TRBJ2-3; TRBD1 matches 9 bases. This CDR3 spans 13 amino acids. V dropped 5 bases and J dropped 6; count of bases not matched to a gene: 4. Germline V lookup: CDR1 SGHRS, CDR2 YFSETQ. The DNA for the CDR3 is TGCGCCAGCAGGGCCACAGGGGGCGATACGCAGTATTTT. Protein product: CASRATGGDTQYF.

The chain uses TRBV7-9 and TRBJ2-2; TRBD2 might be the D (6 bases). This CDR3 is 15 amino acids long. Deletions cut 5 bases from V and 5 bases from J, with 15 bases between. Germline V gene lookup returns CDR1 SEHNR and CDR2 FQNEAQ (reference sequence). The CDR3 loop reads CASSAGLAFTGELFF. The DNA of the CDR3 is TGTGCCAGCAGCGCTGGTCTAGCGTTTACCGGGGAGCTGTTTTTT.

The chain carries TRBV14 and TRBJ1-2; 7 bases match TRBD1. J was trimmed by 5 bases and V by 4 bases; bases with no gene match: 16. Germline values: CDR1 SGHDN, CDR2 FVKESK. The CDR3 is 17 amino acids. The CDR3 DNA reads as TGTGCCAGCAGCCGGACGGACAGGAGAGGGGATTGGTATGGCTACACCTTC. It is translated as CASSRTDRRGDWYGYTF.

The chain uses TRBV10-3 and TRBJ2-3; 14 bases agree with TRBD2. Trimming cost V 6 bases and J 2 bases; bases outside gene matches: 4. In germline, CDR1 is ENHRY, CDR2 SYGVKD. This CDR3 is built from 16 residues. The CDR3 nucleotides read TGTGCCATCAGAGGGACTAGCGGGGGAACCACAGATACGCAGTATTTT. This encodes CAIRGTSGGTTDTQYF.

The chain carries TRBV5-1 and TRBJ1-2; 7 bases fit TRBD1. CDR1 is SGHRS, CDR2 YFSETQ, per germline. The CDR3 has 16 residues. The J segment lost 8 bases and the V segment lost 1 base, leaving 14 bases of the junction unmatched. CDR3 in amino acids: CASSLTRDRGGSGYTF. The CDR3 bases are TGCGCCAGCAGCTTGACTCGGGACAGAGGAGGGAGCGGCTACACCTTC.

This clone was seen more than once but under ten times. CDR3: CASSLGTANTEAFF. In nucleotides, the CDR3 is TGTGCCAGTAGTTTAGGGACAGCGAACACTGAAGCTTTCTTT. The chain is built from TRBV19 and TRBJ1-1; 7 bases agree with TRBD1. The CDR3 length is 14 residues. CDR1 and CDR2 (germline): LNHDA, SQIVND (reference sequence). The trim removed 5 bases at V and 1 base at J, leaving 4 bases unmatched.

The V gene is TRBV5-4, the J gene TRBJ1-1; 9 nucleotides agree with TRBD1. The CDR3 totals 15 residues. The germline CDR1 and CDR2 sequences are SGHNT and YYREEE (reference sequence). V shed 4 bases and J 3 bases; nucleotides not matched to a gene: 7. The CDR3 sequence is CASSENRGRDTEAFF. CDR3 DNA: TGTGCCAGCAGCGAAAACAGGGGGCGGGACACTGAAGCTTTCTTT.

The CDR3 here is CASSVGAGANQPQHF. CDR3 nucleotide sequence: TGTGCCAGCTCCGTTGGTGCAGGGGCCAATCAGCCCCAGCATTTT. The genes are TRBV18 and TRBJ1-5, with a weak D call TRBD1 (6 bases). Between the trimmed V and J ends, which lost 6 bases and 3 bases, there was a span of 15 bases. This CDR3 has 15 residues. Germline CDR1 reads KGHSH; CDR2 reads LQKENI.

The chain couples TRBV28 to TRBJ2-7; no clear D. Trimming removed 2 bases from V and 6 bases from J, with 14 bases in between. This CDR3 contains 14 residues. Germline values: CDR1 MDHEN, CDR2 SYDVKM. CDR3 nucleotide sequence: TGTGCCAGCAGTTTACCCGTACGGAGCAGCGAGCAGTACTTC. It specifies CASSLPVRSSEQYF.